This T cell receptor (beta chain) stems from a study of regulatory T cells in long-lasting Graves disease. Between the trimmed V and J ends, which lost 4 bases and 5 bases, there was a span of 17 bases. This CDR3 region has 15 residues. HTBI primers from iRepertoire and Arm-PCR of CDR3 regions yielded the TCR beta libraries. TCRdb used MiXCR to reprocess the multiplex PCR reads, holding one entry per CDR3 protein. The sample lists roughly 610,000 distinct CDR3 sequences; about 16% were seen once. Time point given: newly diagnosed GD, antithyroid drugs for less than 3 months. PBMC-extracted RNA yielded the TCR library. These data also featured in a second study, about T cells in Graves' hyperthyroidism and ophthalmopathy.

The chain is built from TRBV12-3 or TRBV12-4 and TRBJ1-2, with D possibly TRBD1 on 5 matching bases. This clonotype was sampled from a man younger than 35 with Graves disease. The specimen was peripheral blood mononuclear cells (PBMCs), collected at new diagnosis, from a patient treated with antithyroid drugs. The CDR3 sequence: CASSSTGGGAYGYTF. Here the CDR3 DNA reads TGTGCCAGCAGTTCCACTGGAGGAGGGGCGTATGGCTACACCTTC.